This T cell receptor beta chain was identified during a study of T cells in Graves' hyperthyroidism and ophthalmopathy. At least ten counts were recorded for this clonotype. Its target is unknown. Regions amplified from RNA transcripts were the TCR beta CDR3 regions. The HTBI primer set drove a first-round RT-PCR of the TCR CDR3. TCRdb processed the multiplex PCR reads anew with MiXCR; each CDR3 protein has one entry. The sample carries under 350,000 distinct CDR3 sequences, about 15% recorded once. Exclusions: uncontrolled infection, other autoimmune disease, pregnancy, lactation. Fresh peripheral blood, roughly 9.8 ml of it, supplied the PBMCs. Study outcomes and limitations: Through a model of 13 V-J features, ophthalmopathy was separated from stable hyperthyroidism. The model identified upcoming ophthalmopathy a median about six months ahead of onset.

This receptor was taken from a woman aged 55-70 years with Graves' ophthalmopathy. The specimen sequenced was blood.

The CDR3 loop reads CASSPRNQPQHF. CDR3 nucleotides: TGTGCCAGCAGTCCAAGGAATCAGCCCCAGCATTTT. The chain recombines TRBV6-2 or TRBV6-3 with TRBJ1-5; D gene ambiguous. V lost 5 bases, J lost 4 bases, and 6 bases lay in between. Per the germline V gene, CDR1 is MNHEY and CDR2 is SVGEGT. CDR3 length: 12 residues.